The clone carrying this T cell receptor beta chain showed up many times. What it binds is unknown. The sample belongs to a study of T cells in Graves' hyperthyroidism and ophthalmopathy. Points from the study as a whole: Most clonotypes that expanded in the thyroid above 0.001 also showed up in blood.

Clinical symptoms, serum thyroxine and TRAb, thyroid ultrasound and orbital computed tomography were used for the diagnoses. Sample collection date corresponds to first hyperthyroidism diagnosis, prior to any ophthalmopathy symptoms. Trimming cost V 5 bases and J 4 bases, with 11 bases left between them. The CDR3 runs to 13 residues. CDR1 and CDR2 from the germline V gene are KGHSH and LQKENI. Amplification targeted TCR beta CDR3 regions from RNA transcripts. TCR CDR3 underwent first-round RT-PCR with the HTBI primer set. One entry per CDR3 protein, called by TCRdb with MiXCR from the multiplex PCR reads. The data contain 550,000 to 650,000 distinct CDR3 sequences, approximately 15% of them singletons.

The source material was blood. This chain uses TRBV18 with TRBJ1-1; D unclear. This clonotype originated in a young woman with Graves' hyperthyroidism that later progressed to Graves' ophthalmopathy. The CDR3 sequence: CASSKDMSTEAFF. Written as DNA, the CDR3 is TGTGCCAGCTCAAAAGACATGTCCACTGAAGCTTTCTTT. The full variable domain, rest sourced from reference TRBV18 and TRBJ1-1, is NAGVMQNPRHLVRRRGQEARLRCSPMKGHSHVYWYRQLPEEGLKFMVYLQKENIIDESGMPKERFSAEFPKEGPSILRIQQVVRGDSAAYFCASSKDMSTEAFFGQGTRLTVV.